A single sample gave rise to the 32 T cell receptor beta chains below, sequenced in a study of shared T cell receptors in the human thymus. The table came from immunoSEQ multiplex PCR; TCRdb's copy has only in-frame clones and leaves some out. The sample lists 500,000 to 750,000 clones; 70% to 90% were seen once. This sample was also put to use in a study of human thymus T cells.

Material for sequencing was thymocytes. These receptors were obtained from a boy younger than two with a congenital heart defect.

The gene calls are TRBV27 and TRBJ1-3, with D maybe TRBD1 (5 bases). The germline V and J ends were trimmed by 5 bases and 3 bases, with 20 bases remaining between them. This CDR3 contains 17 residues. CDR1 is MNHEY and CDR2 is SMNVEV in the germline V gene (reference sequence). DNA for the CDR3: TGTGCCAGCAGTCCACCCCGTGGGGGGGAACATGGAAACACCATATATTTT. Amino acids: CASSPPRGGEHGNTIYF.

The chain combines TRBV6-1 with TRBJ2-7; 9 nucleotides align to TRBD2. The CDR3 sequence is 13 residues long. CDR1 is MNHNS, CDR2 SASEGT, per germline. J was trimmed by 5 bases and V by 7 bases; bases with no gene match: 6. The CDR3, as DNA: TGTGCCAGCATAGGGACTAGCCCCAACGAGCAGTACTTC. Protein: CASIGTSPNEQYF.

V and J are TRBV19 and TRBJ1-1, with D perhaps matching TRBD1 (6 bases). Germline CDR1 and CDR2: LNHDA and SQIVND (reference sequence). Trimming took 5 bases from V and 3 from J, leaving 13 bases between them. CDR3 length: 14 residues. CDR3 sequence reads: CASSLTGQDTEAFF. In DNA form, the CDR3 reads TGTGCCAGTAGTTTGACGGGACAAGACACTGAAGCTTTCTTT. The entire variable domain, with the rest obtained from reference TRBV19 and TRBJ1-1, is as follows: DGGITQSPKYLFRKEGQNVTLSCEQNLNHDAMYWYRQDPGQGLRLIYYSQIVNDFQKGDIAEGYSVSREKKESFPLTVTSAQKNPTAFYLCASSLTGQDTEAFFGQGTRLTVV.

In DNA, the CDR3 is TGTGCCAGCAGTTACCAGGGGGCGACAGATACGCAGTATTTT. It codes for CASSYQGATDTQYF. V is TRBV6-5 and J is TRBJ2-3, with TRBD1 matching 8 bases. CDR1 and CDR2 (germline): MNHEY, SVGAGI. The length of the CDR3 is 14 residues. V lost 2 bases to trimming and J lost 3 bases; unmatched junction nucleotides: 1.

V gene TRBV5-1 combines with J gene TRBJ2-3; D possibly corresponds to TRBD2 (5 bases). CDR1 and CDR2 (germline): SGHRS, YFSETQ. The V gene lost 2 bases and the J gene lost 6 bases, with 13 bases spanning the gap. The length of the CDR3 is 14 residues. The CDR3, as DNA: TGCGCCAGCAGCTTCGACTACCCCGCGGATACGCAGTATTTT. It codes for CASSFDYPADTQYF.

V usage is TRBV29-1 and J usage is TRBJ2-3, with TRBD2 matching 10 bases. Looked up from germline, CDR1 is SQVTM and CDR2 is ANQGSEA. The V gene end was trimmed by 7 bases and the J gene end by 1 base; junction bases not matched to a gene: 5. This CDR3 contains 14 residues. The CDR3 nucleotides read TGCAGCGGCCACCTAGCGGGAGGCACAGATACGCAGTATTTT. It translates to CSGHLAGGTDTQYF.

The chain uses TRBV30 and TRBJ2-7, with TRBD2 identical over 10 bases. The germline CDR1 and CDR2 sequences are GTSNPN and SVGIG (reference sequence). Unmatched junction bases numbered 13, after V lost 2 bases and J lost 3 bases. The CDR3 runs 17 residues. CDR3 sequence reads: CAWSTAERASGGYEQYF. DNA for the CDR3: TGTGCCTGGAGTACGGCGGAAAGGGCTAGCGGGGGCTACGAGCAGTACTTC.

This rearrangement joins TRBV9 to TRBJ1-3; 9 bases agree with TRBD1. The V gene's germline CDR1 is SGDLS and CDR2 YYNGEE. The trim removed 5 bases at V and 0 bases at J, leaving 12 bases unmatched. The CDR3 is 18 residues long. The CDR3 reads CASSQKTGGGSSGNTIYF. The CDR3 DNA is TGTGCCAGCAGTCAAAAGACAGGGGGAGGAAGCTCTGGAAACACCATATATTTT. The full variable domain, rest sourced from reference TRBV9 and TRBJ1-3, is DSGVTQTPKHLITATGQRVTLRCSPRSGDLSVYWYQQSLDQGLQFLIQYYNGEERAKGNILERFSAQQFPDLHSELNLSSLELGDSALYFCASSQKTGGGSSGNTIYFGEGSWLTVV.

This chain links TRBV27 with TRBJ2-1; 8 nucleotides match TRBD2. The germline gives CDR1 MNHEY, CDR2 SMNVEV (reference sequence). This CDR3 spans 16 amino acids. J was trimmed by 1 base and V by 6 bases; bases with no gene match: 8. The CDR3 DNA is TGTGCCAGCAGGTCGGGACTAGGGGGATCCTACAATGAGCAGTTCTTC. Translation: CASRSGLGGSYNEQFF.

This clone was observed a handful of times. The chain uses TRBV10-1 and TRBJ2-5, with a weak D call TRBD2 (5 bases). Germline CDR1 is WNHNN and CDR2 is SYGVQD (reference sequence). The CDR3 is 21 residues long. V shed 0 bases and J shed 2 bases, with 28 bases lying between them. CDR3 amino acids: CASSESRFTRSKRSFQETQYF. The CDR3, as DNA: TGCGCCAGCAGTGAGTCAAGATTCACCAGAAGTAAGCGGTCTTTTCAAGAGACCCAGTACTTC.

Of note for this clone: The CDR3 ends on some other residue instead of the conserved phenylalanine or tryptophan, so this is likely a read error. The limits of the CDR3 on the DNA are not certain, so only TCRdb's listed CDR3 is given. The rearrangement links TRBV6-5 to TRBJ2-7; the table's D call TRBD2 went unverified against the DNA. Germline CDR1 is MNHEY and CDR2 is SVGAGI. With termini counted, the CDR3 has 14 amino acids. CDR3 protein: CASSNRTSGRQGSL.

V gene TRBV7-9 combines with J gene TRBJ2-5; 9 bases are shared with TRBD1. The CDR3 length is 15 residues. The germline V gene has CDR1 SEHNR and CDR2 FQNEAQ (reference sequence). V was pared by 3 bases and J by 5 bases, with 7 bases of the junction left unmatched. The CDR3 here is CASSFHRGQGETQYF. CDR3 sequence (DNA): TGTGCCAGCAGCTTCCACAGGGGGCAGGGGGAGACCCAGTACTTC. Variable domain in full (rest from reference TRBV7-9 and TRBJ2-5): DTGVSQNPRHKITKRGQNVTFRCDPISEHNRLYWYRQTLGQGPEFLTYFQNEAQLEKSRLLSDRFSAERPKGSFSTLEIQRTEQGDSAMYLCASSFHRGQGETQYFGPGTRLLVL.

The chain employs TRBV11-1 and TRBJ2-3, with D possibly matching TRBD1 (6 bases). The V gene's germline CDR1 is SGHAT and CDR2 FQDESV (reference sequence). Trimming left V 2 bases short and J 2 bases short, with 14 bases between. The CDR3 has 16 amino acids. The CDR3 sequence is CASSLSTGWVTDTQYF. The CDR3 coding sequence is TGTGCCAGCAGCTTAAGTACAGGGTGGGTCACAGATACGCAGTATTTT.

The rearrangement links TRBV5-1 to TRBJ2-3; 13 bases fit TRBD2. CDR3 length: 17 amino acids. Germline V gene data show CDR1 as SGHRS and CDR2 as YFSETQ. V gave up 0 bases and J gave up 2 bases; unmatched junction bases: 3. DNA of the CDR3: TGCGCCAGCAGCTTGGGACTAGCGGGAGGTGTCACAGATACGCAGTATTTT. It is translated as CASSLGLAGGVTDTQYF.

J is TRBJ2-3 and V is TRBV5-1; no clear D. The CDR3 has 14 amino acids. V shed 4 bases and J shed 2 bases, with 11 bases lying between them. Germline values: CDR1 SGHRS, CDR2 YFSETQ. CDR3 in DNA: TGCGCCAGCAGCACCACCTACTCCACAGATACGCAGTATTTT. Its translation is CASSTTYSTDTQYF.

The CDR3 DNA follows: TGTGCCAGAAGCTTGGGACAGGGGGAAGATACGCAGTATTTT. Amino acid sequence: CARSLGQGEDTQYF. The chain uses TRBV5-3 and TRBJ2-3, with 9 bases aligning to TRBD1. TRBV5-3 is an ORF for which the function is uncertain. The CDR3 extends over 14 amino acids. Germline trimming cut 0 bases from V and 5 bases from J; bases unmatched to any gene: 1.

This chain links TRBV4-3 with TRBJ1-1, with D possibly being TRBD1 (6 bases). With 3 bases removed from V and 0 bases from J, the gap between germline ends came to 11 bases. CDR3 length: 15 amino acids. Germline loops: CDR1 LGHNA, CDR2 YSLEER. In nucleotides, the CDR3 is TGCGCCAGCAGCCACCAGACAGGAGTGAACACTGAAGCTTTCTTT. Translation: CASSHQTGVNTEAFF.

CDR3 DNA: TGTGCCAGCAGCTTACAAGGGGGTCCCTACGAGCAGTACTTC. The encoded protein is CASSLQGGPYEQYF. The chain is built from TRBV6-5 and TRBJ2-7, with a weak D call TRBD1 (6 bases). There are 14 residues in the CDR3. V was clipped by 6 bases and J by 2 bases, with 14 bases between them. In germline, CDR1 is MNHEY, CDR2 SVGAGI.

The gene calls are TRBV4-1 and TRBJ2-1, with 10 bases identical to TRBD2. This CDR3 spans 16 amino acids. J gave up 6 bases and V 0 bases, and 5 bases lay outside the gene matches. Per the germline V gene, CDR1 is MGHRA and CDR2 is YSYEKL. CDR3 sequence (DNA): TGCGCCAGCAGCCAAGATGGAGCTAGCGGGAGCAATGAGCAGTTCTTC. Translation: CASSQDGASGSNEQFF.

The chain links TRBV7-7 to TRBJ2-5; weak D call: TRBD2 (6 bases). CDR1 and CDR2 (germline): SSHAT, FNYEAQ (reference sequence). V lost 1 base to trimming and J lost 1 base, with 22 bases between them. The CDR3 has 19 amino acids. The CDR3 is CASSLGKTGKAGLQETQYF. CDR3 nucleotides: TGTGCCAGCAGCTTAGGAAAGACCGGCAAGGCGGGGCTCCAAGAGACCCAGTACTTC.

This clone was counted a single time. The chain joins TRBV7-8 to TRBJ2-7, with 7 bases aligning to TRBD2. V was clipped by 4 bases and J by 3 bases; unmatched bases: 9. CDR1 is SGHVS, CDR2 FQNEAQ, per germline. CDR3 length: 15 residues. The CDR3 region is CASSSGMGGNYEQYF. The CDR3 DNA is TGTGCCAGCAGCTCTGGTATGGGGGGGAACTACGAGCAGTACTTC.

As to this clone: This sample also contains other DNA sequences that code for the same CDR3. The chain links TRBV4-1 to TRBJ2-7, with TRBD2 identical over 11 bases. CDR1 and CDR2 (germline): MGHRA, YSYEKL. The CDR3 sequence is 16 residues long. Unmatched junction bases numbered 4, after V lost 3 bases and J lost 0 bases. CDR3 loop: CASSQGTSGSSYEQYF. The CDR3 DNA reads TGCGCCAGCAGCCAGGGGACTAGCGGCAGCTCCTACGAGCAGTACTTC.

The V and J genes are TRBV5-6 and TRBJ2-5; D uncertain. The V end was cut by 0 bases, the J end by 9 bases, with 18 bases between. Per germline, CDR1 SGHDT and CDR2 YYEEEE. The CDR3 totals 15 residues. CDR3 coding DNA: TGTGCCAGCAGCTTGGCCTGGCGGCTGGGTGCGGCCCAGTACTTC. Translation: CASSLAWRLGAAQYF. The variable domain in full, completed from reference TRBV5-6 and TRBJ2-5, reads DAGVTQSPTHLIKTRGQQVTLRCSPKSGHDTVSWYQQALGQGPQFIFQYYEEEERQRGNFPDRFSGHQFPNYSSELNVNALLLGDSALYLCASSLAWRLGAAQYFGPGTRLLVL.

The J gene is TRBJ1-1, the V gene TRBV1; the table's TRBD1 call for D was not verified on the DNA. TRBV1 represents a pseudogene. CDR3 size: 14 residues. The CDR3 bases are TGCACCAGCAGCCAATCCCAACAGGGAACTGAAGCTTTCTTT. As protein: CTSSQSQQGTEAFF.

The chain employs TRBV30 and TRBJ1-2, with TRBD1 matching over 11 bases. The CDR3 totals 20 residues. Germline-derived CDR1 and CDR2 are GTSNPN and SVGIG (reference sequence). V shed 1 base and J 2 bases; nucleotides not matched to a gene: 18. Here the CDR3 reads CAWSDSTPWTGGPANYGYTF. The DNA for the CDR3 is TGTGCCTGGAGTGATTCGACCCCGTGGACAGGGGGCCCCGCGAACTATGGCTACACCTTC. Drawing the rest from reference TRBV30 and TRBJ1-2, the complete variable domain is SQTIHQWPATLVQPVGSPLSLECTVEGTSNPNLYWYRQAAGRGLQLLFYSVGIGQISSEVPQNLSASRPQDRQFILSSKKLLLSDSGFYLCAWSDSTPWTGGPANYGYTFGSGTRLTVV.

The chain uses TRBV4-1 and TRBJ1-2; D possibly corresponds to TRBD1 (5 bases). This CDR3 has 12 residues. Trimming removed 11 bases from V and 4 bases from J, with 14 bases in between. Per the germline V gene, CDR1 is MGHRA and CDR2 is YSYEKL. The CDR3 loop is CAGSARGYGYTF. CDR3 in DNA: TGCGCCGGGTCGGCAAGGGGCTATGGCTACACCTTC.

J is TRBJ2-7 and V is TRBV28; a possible D gene is TRBD1 (5 bases). Deletions cut 0 bases from V and 4 bases from J, with 7 bases between. The CDR3 consists of 13 residues. Per germline, CDR1 MDHEN and CDR2 SYDVKM. The CDR3: CASSLCPGYEQYF. The CDR3 coding sequence is TGTGCCAGCAGTTTATGTCCAGGGTACGAGCAGTACTTC.

The V gene is TRBV5-1, the J gene TRBJ2-7, with 7 bases fitting TRBD1. The CDR3 is made up of 15 amino acids. Trimming at V came to 5 bases and at J to 3 bases, leaving 11 bases not matched to a gene. CDR1 is SGHRS and CDR2 is YFSETQ in the germline V gene. CDR3 sequence reads: CASRLWETGSYEQYF. For the CDR3, the DNA is TGCGCCAGCAGGCTCTGGGAGACAGGGAGCTACGAGCAGTACTTC.

This chain joins TRBV6-1 and TRBJ2-7, with 9 bases identical to TRBD1. Germline CDR1 and CDR2: MNHNS and SASEGT. The CDR3 sequence is 19 residues long. V shed 3 bases, J shed 4 bases, and the junction held 19 bases outside the gene matches. This CDR3 reads CASSDRDRVGEGLRYEQYF. The CDR3 DNA follows: TGTGCCAGCAGTGACCGGGACAGGGTAGGAGAGGGGCTGAGATACGAGCAGTACTTC.

The chain has TRBV5-4 and TRBJ2-5; TRBD1 matches at 12 bases. CDR3 length: 15 amino acids. The germline V gene encodes CDR1 SGHNT and CDR2 YYREEE (reference sequence). V lost 6 bases to trimming and J lost 4 bases; unmatched junction nucleotides: 7. For the CDR3, the DNA is TGTGCCAGCAAGCTATGGGGACAGGGGGCAGAGACCCAGTACTTC. Translation gives CASKLWGQGAETQYF.

Only one count was recorded for this clone. The gene calls are TRBV29-1 and TRBJ2-5; 12 nucleotides line up with TRBD2. The CDR3 length is 15 residues. Germline V gene data show CDR1 as SQVTM and CDR2 as ANQGSEA. V lost 6 bases to trimming and J lost 0 bases; unmatched junction nucleotides: 5. The CDR3 loop reads CSVSPSGRDQETQYF. The CDR3 DNA follows: TGCAGCGTCTCACCTAGCGGGAGGGACCAAGAGACCCAGTACTTC.

The chain has TRBV7-9 and TRBJ1-1; TRBD1 might be the D (5 bases). V was shortened by 1 base and J by 0 bases, with 9 bases between the two germline ends. The CDR3 is 15 residues long. Germline values: CDR1 SEHNR, CDR2 FQNEAQ (reference sequence). The CDR3 region is CASSLGKGMNTEAFF. The CDR3 region has the DNA TGTGCCAGCAGCTTAGGAAAGGGGATGAACACTGAAGCTTTCTTT.